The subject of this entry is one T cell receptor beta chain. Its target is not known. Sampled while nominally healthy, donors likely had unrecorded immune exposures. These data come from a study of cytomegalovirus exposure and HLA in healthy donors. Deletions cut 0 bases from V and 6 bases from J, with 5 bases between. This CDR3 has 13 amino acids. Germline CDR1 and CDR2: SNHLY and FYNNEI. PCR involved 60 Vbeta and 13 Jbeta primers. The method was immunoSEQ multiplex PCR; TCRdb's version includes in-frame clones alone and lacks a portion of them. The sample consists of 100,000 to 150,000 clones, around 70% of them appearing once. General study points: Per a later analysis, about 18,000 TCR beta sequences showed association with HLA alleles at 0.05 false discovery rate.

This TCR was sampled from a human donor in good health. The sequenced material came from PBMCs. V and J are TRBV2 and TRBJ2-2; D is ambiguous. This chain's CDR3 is CASSEASSGELFF. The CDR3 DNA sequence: TGTGCCAGCAGTGAAGCAAGCTCCGGGGAGCTGTTTTTT.